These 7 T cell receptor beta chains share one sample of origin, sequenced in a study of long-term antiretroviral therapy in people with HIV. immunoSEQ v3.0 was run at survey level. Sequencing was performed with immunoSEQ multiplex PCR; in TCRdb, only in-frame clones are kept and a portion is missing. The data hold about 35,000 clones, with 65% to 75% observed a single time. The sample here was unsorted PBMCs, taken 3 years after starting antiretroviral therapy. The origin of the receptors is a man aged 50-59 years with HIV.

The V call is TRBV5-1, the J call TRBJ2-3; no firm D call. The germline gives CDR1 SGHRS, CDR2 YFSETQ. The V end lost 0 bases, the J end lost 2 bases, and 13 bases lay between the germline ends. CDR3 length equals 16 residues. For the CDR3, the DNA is TGCGCCAGCAGCTTGGGAGGTGGGGTCGACACAGATACGCAGTATTTT. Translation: CASSLGGGVDTDTQYF.

The CDR3 DNA reads TGTGCCAGCAGCTTTGGGGGGCGCGGAGAGCAGTTCTTC. Translating it yields CASSFGGRGEQFF. The V gene is TRBV11-2, the J gene TRBJ2-1, with D perhaps assigned TRBD1 or TRBD2 (6 bases each). V was trimmed by 3 bases and J by 10 bases, leaving 13 bases between them. The CDR3 runs 13 residues. Germline CDR1 SGHAT, CDR2 FQNNGV.

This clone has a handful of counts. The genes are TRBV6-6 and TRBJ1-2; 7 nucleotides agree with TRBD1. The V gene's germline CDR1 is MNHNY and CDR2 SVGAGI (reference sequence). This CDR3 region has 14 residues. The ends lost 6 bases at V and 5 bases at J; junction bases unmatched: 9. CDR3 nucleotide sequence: TGTGCCAGCAGCCGCTCCGGGACAGAGTATGGCTACACCTTC. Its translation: CASSRSGTEYGYTF.

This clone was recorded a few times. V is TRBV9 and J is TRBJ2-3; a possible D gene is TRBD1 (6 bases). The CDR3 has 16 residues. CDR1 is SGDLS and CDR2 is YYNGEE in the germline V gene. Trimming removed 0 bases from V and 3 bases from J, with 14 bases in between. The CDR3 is CASSVGWGRGTDTQYF. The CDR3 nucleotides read TGTGCCAGCAGCGTAGGGTGGGGCAGGGGAACAGATACGCAGTATTTT.

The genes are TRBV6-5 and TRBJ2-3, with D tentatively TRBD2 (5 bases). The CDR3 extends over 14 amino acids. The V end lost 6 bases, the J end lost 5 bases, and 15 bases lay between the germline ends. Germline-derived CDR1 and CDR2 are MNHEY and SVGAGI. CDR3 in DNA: TGTGCCAGCAGCCCTTGGACCCGGGAAGATACGCAGTATTTT. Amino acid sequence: CASSPWTREDTQYF.

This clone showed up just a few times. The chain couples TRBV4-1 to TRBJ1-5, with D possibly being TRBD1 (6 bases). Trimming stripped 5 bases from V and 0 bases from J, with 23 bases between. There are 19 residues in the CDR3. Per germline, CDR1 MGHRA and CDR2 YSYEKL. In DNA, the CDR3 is TGCGCCAGCAGCGCGACACCGGGACACTCACTGGATAGCAATCAGCCCCAGCATTTT. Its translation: CASSATPGHSLDSNQPQHF.

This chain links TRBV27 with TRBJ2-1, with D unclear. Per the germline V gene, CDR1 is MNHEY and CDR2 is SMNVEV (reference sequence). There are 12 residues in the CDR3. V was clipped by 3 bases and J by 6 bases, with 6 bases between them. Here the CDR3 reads CASSFPSNEQFF. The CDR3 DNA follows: TGTGCCAGCAGTTTCCCGAGCAATGAGCAGTTCTTC.